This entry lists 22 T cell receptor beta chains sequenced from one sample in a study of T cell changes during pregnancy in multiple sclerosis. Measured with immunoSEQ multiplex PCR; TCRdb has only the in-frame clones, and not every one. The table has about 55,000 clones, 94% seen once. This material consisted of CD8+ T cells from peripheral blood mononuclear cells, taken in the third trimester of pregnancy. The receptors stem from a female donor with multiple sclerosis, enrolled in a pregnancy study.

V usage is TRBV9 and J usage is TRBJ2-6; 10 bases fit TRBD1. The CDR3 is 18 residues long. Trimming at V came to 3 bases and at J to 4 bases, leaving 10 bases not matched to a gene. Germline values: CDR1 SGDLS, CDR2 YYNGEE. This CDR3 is CASSGQGAGVRGANVLTF. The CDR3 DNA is TGTGCCAGCAGCGGACAGGGGGCGGGAGTGCGCGGGGCCAACGTCCTGACTTTC.

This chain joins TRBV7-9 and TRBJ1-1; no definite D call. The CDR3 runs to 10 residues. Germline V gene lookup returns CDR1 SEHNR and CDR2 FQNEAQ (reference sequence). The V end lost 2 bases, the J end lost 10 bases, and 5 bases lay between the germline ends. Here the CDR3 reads CASSLLGAFF. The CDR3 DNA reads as TGTGCCAGCAGCTTACTAGGAGCTTTCTTT.

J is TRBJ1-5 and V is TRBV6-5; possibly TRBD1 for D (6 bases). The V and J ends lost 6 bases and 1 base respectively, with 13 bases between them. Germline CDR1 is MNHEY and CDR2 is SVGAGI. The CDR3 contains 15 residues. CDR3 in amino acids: CASRLGTRSNQPQHF. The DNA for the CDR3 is TGTGCCAGCAGGCTCGGGACAAGGAGCAATCAGCCCCAGCATTTT.

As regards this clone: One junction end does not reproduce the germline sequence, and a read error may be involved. The CDR3 sequence: CAGSFSGGTYEQYF. CDR3 nucleotides: TGCGCCGGCAGCTTTTCAGGGGGCACCTACGAGCAGTACTTC. The rearrangement joins TRBV5-1 to TRBJ2-7; 8 bases agree with TRBD1. There are 14 residues in the CDR3. The germline gives CDR1 SGHRS, CDR2 YFSETQ.

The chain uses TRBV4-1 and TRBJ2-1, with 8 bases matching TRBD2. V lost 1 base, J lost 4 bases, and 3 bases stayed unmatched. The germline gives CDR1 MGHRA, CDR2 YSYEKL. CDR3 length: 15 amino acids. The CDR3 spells CASSQGTSRYNEQFF. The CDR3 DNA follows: TGCGCCAGCAGCCAAGGGACTAGCAGATACAATGAGCAGTTCTTC.

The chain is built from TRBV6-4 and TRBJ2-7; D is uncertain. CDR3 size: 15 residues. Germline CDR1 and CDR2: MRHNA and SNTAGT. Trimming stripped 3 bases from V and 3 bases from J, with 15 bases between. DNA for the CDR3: TGTGCCAGCAGTGAATGGTCCCGGCAGGACTACGAGCAGTACTTC. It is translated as CASSEWSRQDYEQYF.

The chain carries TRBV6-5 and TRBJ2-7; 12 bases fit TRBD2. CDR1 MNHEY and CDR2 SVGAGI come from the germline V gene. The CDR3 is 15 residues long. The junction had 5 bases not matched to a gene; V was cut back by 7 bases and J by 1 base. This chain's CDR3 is CASTQLAGGSYEQYF. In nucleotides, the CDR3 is TGTGCCAGCACCCAACTAGCGGGAGGTTCCTACGAGCAGTACTTC.

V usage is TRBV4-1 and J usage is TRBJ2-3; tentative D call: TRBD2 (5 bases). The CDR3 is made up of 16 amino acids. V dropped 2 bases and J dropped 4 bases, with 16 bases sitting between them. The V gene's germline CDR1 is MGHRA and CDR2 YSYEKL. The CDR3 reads CASSQFFGEFPDTQYF. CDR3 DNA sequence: TGCGCCAGCAGCCAATTTTTCGGGGAGTTCCCAGATACGCAGTATTTT.

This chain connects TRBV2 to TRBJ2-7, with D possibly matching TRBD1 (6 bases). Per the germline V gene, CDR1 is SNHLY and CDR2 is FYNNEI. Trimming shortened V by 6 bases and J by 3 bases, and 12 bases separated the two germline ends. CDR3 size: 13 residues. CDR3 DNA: TGTGCCAGCAGGACCATACAGGGCTACGAGCAGTACTTC. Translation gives CASRTIQGYEQYF.

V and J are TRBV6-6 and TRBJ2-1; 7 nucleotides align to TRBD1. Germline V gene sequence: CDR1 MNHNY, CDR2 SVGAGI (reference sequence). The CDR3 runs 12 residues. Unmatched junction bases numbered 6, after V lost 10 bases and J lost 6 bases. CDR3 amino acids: CAMKTGPNEQFF. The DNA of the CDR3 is TGTGCCATGAAGACAGGGCCCAATGAGCAGTTCTTC.

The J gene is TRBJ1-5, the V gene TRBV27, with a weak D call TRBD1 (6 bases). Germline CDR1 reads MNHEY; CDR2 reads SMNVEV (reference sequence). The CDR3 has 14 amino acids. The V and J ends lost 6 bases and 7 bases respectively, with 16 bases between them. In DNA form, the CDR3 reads TGTGCCAGCAGCGTTTGGGCAGGGGAGCAGCCCCAGCATTTT. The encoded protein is CASSVWAGEQPQHF.

DNA for the CDR3: TGTGCCAGTACTAAGGTCAGCGGGGACTATGGCTACACCTTC. Encoded protein: CASTKVSGDYGYTF. The chain couples TRBV19 to TRBJ1-2; D is undetermined. The CDR3 totals 14 residues. The germline V and J ends were trimmed by 7 bases and 3 bases, with 15 bases remaining between them. CDR1 and CDR2 (germline): LNHDA, SQIVND (reference sequence).

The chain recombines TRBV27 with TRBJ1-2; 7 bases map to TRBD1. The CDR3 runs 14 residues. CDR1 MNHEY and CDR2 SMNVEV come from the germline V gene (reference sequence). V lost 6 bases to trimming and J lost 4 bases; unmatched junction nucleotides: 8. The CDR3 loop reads CASSPTGQLYGYTF. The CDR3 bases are TGTGCCAGCAGCCCTACGGGACAGCTCTATGGCTACACCTTC.

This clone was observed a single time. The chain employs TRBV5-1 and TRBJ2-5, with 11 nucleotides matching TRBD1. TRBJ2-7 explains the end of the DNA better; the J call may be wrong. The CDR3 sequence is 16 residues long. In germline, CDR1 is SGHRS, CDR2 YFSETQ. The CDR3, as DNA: TGCGCCAGCAGGCGTAACCCCGGGACAGGGGGCTACGAGCAGTACTTC. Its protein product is CASRRNPGTGGYEQYF.

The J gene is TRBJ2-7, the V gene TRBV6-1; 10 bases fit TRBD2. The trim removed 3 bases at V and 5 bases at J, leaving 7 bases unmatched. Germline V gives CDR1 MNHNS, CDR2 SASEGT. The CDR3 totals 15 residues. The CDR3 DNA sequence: TGTGCCAGCAGTGAGGAGGCTAGCGGGAGCCACGAGCAGTACTTC. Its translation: CASSEEASGSHEQYF.

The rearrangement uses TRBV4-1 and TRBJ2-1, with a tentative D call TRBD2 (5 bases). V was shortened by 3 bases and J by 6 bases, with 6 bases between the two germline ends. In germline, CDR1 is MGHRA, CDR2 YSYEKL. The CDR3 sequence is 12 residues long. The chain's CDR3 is CASSHTSNEQFF. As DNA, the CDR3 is TGCGCCAGCAGCCACACTAGCAATGAGCAGTTCTTC.

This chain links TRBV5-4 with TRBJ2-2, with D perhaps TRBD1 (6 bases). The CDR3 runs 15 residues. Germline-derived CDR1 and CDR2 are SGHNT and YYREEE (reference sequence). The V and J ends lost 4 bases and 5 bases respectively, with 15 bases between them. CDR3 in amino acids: CASSQQGWETGELFF. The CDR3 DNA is TGTGCCAGCAGCCAACAGGGATGGGAGACCGGGGAGCTGTTTTTT.

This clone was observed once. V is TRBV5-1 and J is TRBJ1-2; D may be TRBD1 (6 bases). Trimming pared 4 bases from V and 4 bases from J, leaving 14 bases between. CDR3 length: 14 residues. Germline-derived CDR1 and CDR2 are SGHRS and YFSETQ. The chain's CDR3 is CASSPEGQLYGYTF. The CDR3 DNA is TGCGCCAGCAGCCCAGAAGGACAGCTCTATGGCTACACCTTC.

The CDR3 coding sequence is TGTGCCAGCAGTCCCGGTGGCGGGGAGCTGTTTTTT. It encodes CASSPGGGELFF. The chain combines TRBV13 with TRBJ2-2, with D uncertain. Trimming removed 6 bases at V and 7 bases at J, with 9 bases between. The CDR3 is made up of 12 amino acids. Germline V lookup: CDR1 PRHDT, CDR2 FYEKMQ (reference sequence).

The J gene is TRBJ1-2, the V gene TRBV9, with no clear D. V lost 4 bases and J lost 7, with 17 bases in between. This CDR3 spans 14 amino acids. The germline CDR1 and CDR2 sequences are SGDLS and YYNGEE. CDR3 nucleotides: TGTGCCAGCAGCTCCCGTGGGAGAACCGGTGGCTACACCTTC. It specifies CASSSRGRTGGYTF.

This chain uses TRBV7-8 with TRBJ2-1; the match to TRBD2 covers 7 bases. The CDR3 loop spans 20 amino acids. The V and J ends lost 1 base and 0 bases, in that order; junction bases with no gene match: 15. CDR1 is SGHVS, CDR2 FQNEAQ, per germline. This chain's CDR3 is CASSLGYIGAGPSSYNEQFF. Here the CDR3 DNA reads TGTGCCAGCAGCTTAGGGTATATCGGAGCGGGGCCAAGCTCCTACAATGAGCAGTTCTTC.

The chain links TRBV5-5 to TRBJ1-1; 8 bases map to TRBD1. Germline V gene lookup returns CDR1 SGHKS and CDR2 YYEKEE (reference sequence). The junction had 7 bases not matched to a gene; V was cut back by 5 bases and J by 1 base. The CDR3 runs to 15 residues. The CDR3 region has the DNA TGTGCCAGCAGGGATGGACAGGGTGGGAACACTGAAGCTTTCTTT. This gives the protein CASRDGQGGNTEAFF.